The rows below give T cell receptor beta chains drawn from one sample of a study of identical twins. TCRdb re-called the 5' RACE reads with MiXCR, one entry per CDR3 protein. The top ten hold approximately 4.3% of the sample, which has under 800,000 distinct CDR3 sequences, 20% to 25% seen once. Separately, the same data were catalogued under a study of T cells expressing NK-cell markers.

The sample comprised PBMCs. The origin of the receptors is a woman under 30 in good health. CDR3s include the opening cysteine and the closing phenylalanine or tryptophan. The D gene is left open where the match is weak. The size entry is marked missing in some rows and otherwise reads once, few, many or a size class.

-	TRBV4-3	-	15	TRBJ1-5	CASSQDIGGGQPQHF	TGCGCCAGCAGCCAAGATATTGGGGGTGGTCAGCCCCAGCATTTT
TRBD2	TRBV6-1	few	15	TRBJ2-7	CASRGLAGGSYEQYF	TGTGCCAGCAGAGGGCTAGCGGGGGGCTCCTACGAGCAGTACTTC
-	TRBV6-6	-	13	TRBJ2-2	CASSHLDRGELFF	TGTGCCAGCAGTCACCTTGACAGGGGGGAGCTGTTTTTT
-	TRBV20-1	many	16	TRBJ2-3	CSAQDRGVAYTDTQYF	TGCAGTGCGCAGGATAGGGGCGTCGCTTACACAGATACGCAGTATTTT
TRBD1	TRBV5-1	-	13	TRBJ1-2	CASSMTGEDGYTF	TGCGCCAGCAGCATGACAGGGGAGGATGGCTACACCTTC
TRBD2	TRBV11-1	-	17	TRBJ2-7	CASKSGTSGEHSYEQYF	TGTGCCAGCAAATCAGGAACTAGCGGGGAGCATTCCTACGAGCAGTACTTC
-	TRBV5-1	-	15	TRBJ2-7	CASSLATANTYEQYF	TGCGCCAGCAGCTTGGCTACAGCGAACACCTACGAGCAGTACTTC
-	TRBV20-1	many	13	TRBJ2-1	CSFHHPGINEQFF	TGCAGTTTCCACCACCCGGGGATCAATGAGCAGTTCTTC
-	TRBV7-2	many	14	TRBJ1-1	CASSLDTPRTEAFF	TGTGCCAGCAGCTTAGATACGCCCCGGACTGAAGCTTTCTTT
-	TRBV10-1	-	11	TRBJ2-3	CASSESDTQYF	TGCGCCAGCAGTGAGTCAGATACGCAGTATTTT
-	TRBV3-1	many	12	TRBJ2-1	CASSQTRNEQFF	TGTGCCAGCAGCCAGACTAGGAATGAGCAGTTCTTC
TRBD1	TRBV2	-	14	TRBJ2-1	CASSARGRVGEQFF	TGTGCCAGCAGTGCGAGGGGGCGAGTAGGTGAGCAGTTCTTC
TRBD1	TRBV10-3	-	13	TRBJ1-4	CAISESRDSQLFF	TGTGCCATCAGTGAGTCCAGGGACAGCCAACTGTTTTTT
TRBD2	TRBV3-1	-	17	TRBJ2-1	CASTDSIRGGPYNEQFF	TGTGCCAGCACCGACTCTATCCGGGGGGGGCCTTACAATGAGCAGTTCTTC
-	TRBV10-3	-	11	TRBJ2-7	CATRREYEQYF	TGTGCCACCCGCCGGGAGTACGAGCAGTACTTC
-	TRBV4-3	-	14	TRBJ1-2	CASSPTGINYGYTF	TGCGCCAGCAGCCCCACGGGGATCAACTATGGCTACACCTTC
-	TRBV4-2	few	17	TRBJ2-7	CASSQLRYLGKNYEQYF	TGTGCCAGCAGCCAATTGCGTTACCTGGGAAAGAACTACGAGCAGTACTTC
TRBD2	TRBV9	few	15	TRBJ2-7	CASSHSGGDSYEQYF	TGTGCCAGCAGTCATTCCGGGGGGGATTCCTACGAGCAGTACTTC
TRBD2	TRBV20-1	-	14	TRBJ2-1	CSARGPTSNNEQFF	TGCAGTGCTAGAGGGCCGACTAGCAACAATGAGCAGTTCTTC
TRBD1	TRBV29-1	-	15	TRBJ2-7	CSVVNRGHIFEEQYF	TGCAGCGTTGTTAACAGGGGGCATATCTTCGAAGAGCAGTACTTC
-	TRBV20-1	-	14	TRBJ2-3	CSAGSGAGTDTQYF	TGCAGTGCTGGAAGTGGGGCGGGCACAGATACGCAGTATTTT
TRBD1	TRBV4-1	-	15	TRBJ2-1	CASSYTGVSPDEQFF	TGCGCCAGCAGTTATACAGGGGTAAGTCCCGATGAGCAGTTCTTC
-	TRBV10-3	few	15	TRBJ2-3	CAIRRNTDFTDTQYF	TGTGCCATCAGGCGGAACACAGACTTCACAGATACGCAGTATTTT
TRBD1	TRBV20-1	-	15	TRBJ2-7	CSAHHRGARMYEQYF	TGCAGTGCTCACCACAGGGGCGCTCGCATGTACGAGCAGTACTTC
-	TRBV18	-	16	TRBJ2-6	CASSPYRGTGANVLTF	TGTGCCAGCTCACCCTATAGGGGTACTGGGGCCAACGTCCTGACTTTC
-	TRBV6-5	few	15	TRBJ2-1	CASSYVGPRNNEQFF	TGTGCCAGCAGTTACGTAGGACCAAGAAACAATGAGCAGTTCTTC
-	TRBV5-1	many	16	TRBJ1-1	CASSSHSPGHSTGAFF	TGCGCCAGCAGTTCTCATTCCCCGGGACACTCGACGGGAGCTTTCTTT
TRBD2	TRBV7-2	few	16	TRBJ2-1	CASSPRGAGANNEQFF	TGTGCCAGCAGCCCCCGGGGAGCGGGGGCAAACAATGAGCAGTTCTTC
TRBD1	TRBV9	few	16	TRBJ2-7	CASSPQSGTVPYEQYF	TGTGCCAGCAGCCCACAGTCCGGGACAGTCCCCTACGAGCAGTACTTC
TRBD2	TRBV2	-	16	TRBJ2-2	CASRISGGADTGELFF	TGTGCCAGCAGAATTAGCGGGGGGGCCGACACCGGGGAGCTGTTTTTT
-	TRBV6-1	-	16	TRBJ1-1	CASSPTAEQRYTEAFF	TGTGCCAGCAGTCCGACGGCCGAACAGAGGTACACTGAAGCTTTCTTT
TRBD2	TRBV27	few	15	TRBJ2-1	CASSSPSGRATEQFF	TGTGCCAGCAGTTCCCCTAGCGGGAGGGCCACTGAGCAGTTCTTC
TRBD1	TRBV20-1	few	14	TRBJ1-2	CSAREAQGAEGYTF	TGCAGTGCTAGAGAAGCCCAGGGGGCGGAGGGCTACACCTTC
-	TRBV10-3	-	13	TRBJ1-5	CATKRRSNQPQHF	TGTGCCACCAAAAGACGGAGCAATCAGCCCCAGCATTTT
-	TRBV4-1	-	15	TRBJ2-1	CASSPSGTLYNEQFF	TGCGCCAGCAGCCCTTCCGGGACACTTTACAATGAGCAGTTCTTC
TRBD2	TRBV20-1	-	15	TRBJ2-1	CSAIEGTSGVYEQFF	TGCAGTGCCATTGAGGGGACTAGCGGAGTGTACGAGCAGTTCTTC
-	TRBV7-9	many	14	TRBJ2-2	CASNRIALTGELFF	TGTGCCAGCAACAGGATAGCTCTAACCGGGGAGCTGTTTTTT
TRBD2	TRBV29-1	-	15	TRBJ2-1	CSVFGLAGTYNEQFF	TGCAGCGTCTTCGGACTAGCGGGTACCTACAATGAGCAGTTCTTC
TRBD1	TRBV20-1	many	12	TRBJ1-2	CSARTGGYGYTF	TGCAGTGCTAGGACAGGGGGCTATGGCTACACCTTC
-	TRBV10-3	few	14	TRBJ2-7	CAIRFATDSYEQYF	TGTGCCATCAGATTTGCGACAGACTCCTACGAGCAGTACTTC
TRBD1	TRBV27	few	15	TRBJ2-1	CASSHGTGSYNEQFF	TGTGCCAGCAGCCACGGGACAGGGTCTTACAATGAGCAGTTCTTC
TRBD1	TRBV9	once	15	TRBJ2-5	CASSARDRELETQYF	TGTGCCAGCAGCGCCCGGGACAGGGAGTTGGAGACCCAGTACTTC
-	TRBV7-3	once	14	TRBJ2-1	CASSLATGYGEQFF	TGTGCCAGCAGCTTAGCAACAGGGTATGGTGAGCAGTTCTTC
TRBD1	TRBV11-2	-	16	TRBJ2-7	CASTIAEGDSVYEQYF	TGTGCCAGCACCATTGCGGAAGGGGACAGTGTCTACGAGCAGTACTTC
-	TRBV4-2	-	15	TRBJ2-3	CASSQDVVLTDTQYF	TGTGCCAGCAGCCAAGATGTCGTCCTCACAGATACGCAGTATTTT
-	TRBV4-2	few	15	TRBJ2-7	CASSQVPGATYEQYF	TGTGCCAGCAGCCAAGTCCCCGGGGCGACCTACGAGCAGTACTTC